This record looks at one T cell receptor (beta chain) sequence and its context. Its recognized antigen is unknown. One base away there is no much larger clone; base qualities are not given. This sample is drawn from a study of control samples from healthy donors and cancer patients (dated by TCRdb to 2020 to 2021). Based on the germline V gene, the CDR1 and CDR2 sequences are KGHSY and FQNENV. Spanning cysteine to phenylalanine, the CDR3 consists of 11 amino acids. The sequence is cut down to CDR3 DNA, 33 bases in frame from base 1. Trimming accounts for 8 bases at V and 6 bases at J, while the number of junction bases matched to no gene is 3. The library was obtained by the immunoSEQ multiplex PCR assay. TCRdb took over this immuneACCESS table, retaining in-frame rearrangements with V and J assigned. Such tables are incomplete; in checked studies, under half of the missing clones stem from an unresolved V gene, and the remainder is unexplained. The sample yields around 20,000 clones; around 89% were counted once. About 9% of the sample rests with the top ten.

The material sequenced was PBMCs. The source is a woman aged 60-75 years with head and neck cancer. The chain links TRBV16 with TRBJ2-7; TRBD2 fits 8 bases in the junction. The DNA sequence reads TGTGCCAGCGGCCGGGGGGGCGAGCAGTACTTC. Its translation is CASGRGGEQYF. The CDR3 plus the reference TRBV16 and TRBJ2-7 genes for the other parts give the full variable domain: GEEVAQTPKHLVRGEGQKAKLYCAPIKGHSYVFWYQQVLKNEFKFLISFQNENVFDETGMPKERFSAKCLPNSPCSLEIQATKLEDSAVYFCASGRGGEQYFGPGTRLTVT.